This T cell receptor beta chain was profiled in a study of CD4 T cells in relation to SARS-CoV-2 and coronaviruses. Study information: TCR beta CDR3s were sequenced after approximately ten-day antigen culture of PBMCs.

The method was immunoSEQ multiplex PCR; TCRdb's version includes in-frame clones alone and lacks a portion of them. Altogether 35,000 to 50,000 clones are present, more than 65% being singletons, with the ten largest covering under 1.5%. Naive or memory CD4+ cells were cultured 1:1 with T cell-depleted PBMCs plus CEF. Of note for this clone: Its antigen is unidentified.

Trimming stripped 3 bases from V and 1 base from J, with 10 bases between. CDR1 is SEHNR and CDR2 is FQNEAQ in the germline V gene (reference sequence). The CDR3 loop spans 15 amino acids. Whole-study results and caveats: Compared with monoreactive clones, crossreactive clones showed significantly weaker SARS-CoV-2 expansion.

The sequenced sample was naive CD4+ T cells from PBMCs, cultured in vitro. Regarding subset: naive CD4+ T cells isolated by negative enrichment. The receptor's source is an adult with COVID-19. J is TRBJ1-3 and V is TRBV7-9; possible D gene TRBD1, 5 bases. This CDR3 is CASSFPGESGNTIYF. CDR3 DNA sequence: TGTGCCAGCAGCTTTCCGGGGGAGTCTGGAAACACCATATATTTT. Using reference TRBV7-9 and TRBJ1-3 for the parts outside the CDR3, the full variable domain is DTGVSQNPRHKITKRGQNVTFRCDPISEHNRLYWYRQTLGQGPEFLTYFQNEAQLEKSRLLSDRFSAERPKGSFSTLEIQRTEQGDSAMYLCASSFPGESGNTIYFGEGSWLTVV.